The rows below give T cell receptor beta chains drawn from one sample of a study of T cell changes during pregnancy in multiple sclerosis. Profiling relied on immunoSEQ multiplex PCR, and the TCRdb table lists in-frame clones only, not all of them. The sample records approximately 84,000 clones, approximately 94% being singletons. The sample consisted of peripheral blood, taken in the third trimester of pregnancy. These receptors were taken from a female donor with multiple sclerosis, enrolled in a pregnancy study. Each CDR3 is given without its conserved first and last residue. Where a row states a size, it is once, few, many or the class of an expanded clone; other rows omit it.

v_gene	abundance	CDR3aa
TRBV5-5	.	ASSPWGGRETQY
TRBV30	.	AWSGRQASSPLH
TRBV7-9	.	ASSPRGRGTAGEQF
TRBV6-6	once	ASSSQGSNEKLF
TRBV6-1	.	ASSGPGTAYYGYT
TRBV13	.	ASSNRGGETQY
TRBV9	.	ASSVATRDEQY
TRBV27	.	ASSPRQGAGELF
TRBV19	.	ASSPKDRAYGYT
TRBV30	.	AWSVKGAGEKLF
TRBV10-2	.	ASSVAGGYEQY